This T cell receptor beta chain was identified during a study of T cells after yellow fever vaccination. For the study at large: Preparation used SMART-Seq v4 Ultra Low Input for the low-cell-number fractions.

The CDR3 has 13 amino acids. The V segment lost 2 bases and the J segment 8 bases; nucleotides outside the gene matches: 8. Germline loops: CDR1 DFQATT, CDR2 SNEGSKA (reference sequence). For TCR, cDNA came from 5'RACE template switching, which added a universal primer site and UMIs. One entry per CDR3 protein, called by TCRdb with MiXCR from the 5' RACE reads. This sample yields 300,000 to 400,000 distinct CDR3 sequences, of which roughly 8.7% are seen a single time; roughly 18% belongs to the top ten. This clonotype has a handful of counts. The chain combines TRBV20-1 with TRBJ1-2; 7 nucleotides align to TRBD1. The material sequenced was PBMCs, taken on the day of the first yellow fever vaccination. This receptor was taken from a man aged 18 to 30 who received the YFV17D yellow fever vaccine. In nucleotides, the CDR3 is TGCAGTGCTAGACGGGGGTCGGGACAGGGCTACACCTTC. This gives the protein CSARRGSGQGYTF.